This T cell receptor beta chain comes out of a study of PD-1 blockade in classical Hodgkin lymphoma. General study findings and limits: Those starting nivolumab under 1 year post-ASCT were excluded.

Time point described: cycle 4 day 1 (C4D1), after around six weeks of nivolumab. Brentuximab vedotin exposure varied, and every patient relapsed after autologous stem cell transplantation. Researchers used magnetic negative selection to pull out pure CD4+ T cells from thawed PBMCs. Points on this clone: Its cognate antigen is unknown.

TCRdb's table, derived via immunoSEQ multiplex PCR, lists solely in-frame clones and lacks some. The table has under 35,000 clones, 85% to 90% seen once. CDR3 size: 15 residues. The germline V gene encodes CDR1 ENHRY and CDR2 SYGVKD. The trim removed 3 bases at V and 0 bases at J, leaving 4 bases unmatched. The rearrangement joins TRBV10-3 to TRBJ1-1, with 7 nucleotides matching TRBD1. The sequence derives from a human donor with classical Hodgkin lymphoma. Specimen: CD4+ T cells from blood, collected before the fourth cycle of nivolumab. CDR3 sequence reads: CAISDTGAMNTEAFF. The CDR3 DNA is TGTGCCATCAGTGACACAGGGGCTATGAACACTGAAGCTTTCTTT.